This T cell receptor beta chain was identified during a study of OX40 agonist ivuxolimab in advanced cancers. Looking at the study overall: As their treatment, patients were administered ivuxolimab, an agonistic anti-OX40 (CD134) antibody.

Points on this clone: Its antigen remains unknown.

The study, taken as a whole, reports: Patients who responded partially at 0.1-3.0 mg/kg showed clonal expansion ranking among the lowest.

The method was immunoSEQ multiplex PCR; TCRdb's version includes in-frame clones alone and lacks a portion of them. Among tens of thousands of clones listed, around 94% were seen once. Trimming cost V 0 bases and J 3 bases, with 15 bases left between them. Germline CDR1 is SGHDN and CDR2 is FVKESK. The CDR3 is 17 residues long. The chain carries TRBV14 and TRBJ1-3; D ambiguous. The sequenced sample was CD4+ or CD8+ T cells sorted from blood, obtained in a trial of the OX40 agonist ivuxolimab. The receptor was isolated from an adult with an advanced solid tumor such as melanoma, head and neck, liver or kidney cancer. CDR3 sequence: CASSQDIKVESGNTIYF. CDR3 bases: TGTGCCAGCAGCCAAGATATCAAGGTAGAGAGTGGAAACACCATATATTTT.